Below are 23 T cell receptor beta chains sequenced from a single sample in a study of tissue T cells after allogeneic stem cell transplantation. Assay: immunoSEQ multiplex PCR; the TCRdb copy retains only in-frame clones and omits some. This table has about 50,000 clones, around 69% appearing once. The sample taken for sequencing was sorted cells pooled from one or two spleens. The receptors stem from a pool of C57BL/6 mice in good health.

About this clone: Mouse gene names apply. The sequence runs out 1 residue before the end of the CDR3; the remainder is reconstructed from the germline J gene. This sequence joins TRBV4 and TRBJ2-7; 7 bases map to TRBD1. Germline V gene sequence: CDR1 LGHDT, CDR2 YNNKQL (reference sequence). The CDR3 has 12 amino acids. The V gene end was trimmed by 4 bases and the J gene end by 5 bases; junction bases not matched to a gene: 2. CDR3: CASSSDRDEQYF. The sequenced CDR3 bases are TGTGCCAGCAGCTCCGACAGGGATGAACAGTAC.

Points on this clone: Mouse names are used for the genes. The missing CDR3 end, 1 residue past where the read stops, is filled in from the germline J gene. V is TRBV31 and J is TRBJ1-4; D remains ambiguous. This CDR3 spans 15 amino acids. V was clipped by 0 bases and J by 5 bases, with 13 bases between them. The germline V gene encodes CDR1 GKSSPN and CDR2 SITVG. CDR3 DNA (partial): TGTGCCTGGAGTCTAACTGGCGTCGGGAACGAAAGATTATTT. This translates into CAWSLTGVGNERLF. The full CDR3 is CAWSLTGVGNERLFF.

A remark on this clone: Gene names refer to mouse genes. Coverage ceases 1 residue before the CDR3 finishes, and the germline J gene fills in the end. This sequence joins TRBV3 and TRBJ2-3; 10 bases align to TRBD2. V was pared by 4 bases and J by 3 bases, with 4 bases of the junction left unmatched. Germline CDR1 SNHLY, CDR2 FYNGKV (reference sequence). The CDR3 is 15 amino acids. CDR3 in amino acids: CASSSGGARAETLYF. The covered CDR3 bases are TGTGCCAGCAGCTCTGGGGGGGCGAGGGCAGAAACGCTGTAT.

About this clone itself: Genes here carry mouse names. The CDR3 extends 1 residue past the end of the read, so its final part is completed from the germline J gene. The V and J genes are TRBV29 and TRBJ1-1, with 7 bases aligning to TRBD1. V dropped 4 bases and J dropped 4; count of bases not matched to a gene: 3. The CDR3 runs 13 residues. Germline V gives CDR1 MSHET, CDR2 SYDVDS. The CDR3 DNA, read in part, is TGTGCTAGCAGTTCCGGACAGGCCACAGAAGTCTTC. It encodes CASSSGQATEVF. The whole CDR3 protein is CASSSGQATEVFF.

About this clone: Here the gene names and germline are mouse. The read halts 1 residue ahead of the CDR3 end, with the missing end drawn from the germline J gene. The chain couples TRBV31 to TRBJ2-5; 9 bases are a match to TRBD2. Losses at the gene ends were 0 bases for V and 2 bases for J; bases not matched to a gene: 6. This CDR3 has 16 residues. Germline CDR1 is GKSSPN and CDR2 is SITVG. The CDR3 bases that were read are TGTGCCTGGAGTCTAGTGGGGGGGCGGGGCCAAGACACCCAGTAC. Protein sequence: CAWSLVGGRGQDTQY. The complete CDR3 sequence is CAWSLVGGRGQDTQYF.

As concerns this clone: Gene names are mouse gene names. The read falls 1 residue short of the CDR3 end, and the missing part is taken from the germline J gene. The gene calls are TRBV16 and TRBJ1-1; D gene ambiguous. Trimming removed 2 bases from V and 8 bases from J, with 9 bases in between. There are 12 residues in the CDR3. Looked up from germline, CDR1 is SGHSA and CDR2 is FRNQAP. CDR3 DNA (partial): TGTGCAAGCAGCTTATCGGAGGGTGAAGTCTTC. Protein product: CASSLSEGEVF. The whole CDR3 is CASSLSEGEVFF.

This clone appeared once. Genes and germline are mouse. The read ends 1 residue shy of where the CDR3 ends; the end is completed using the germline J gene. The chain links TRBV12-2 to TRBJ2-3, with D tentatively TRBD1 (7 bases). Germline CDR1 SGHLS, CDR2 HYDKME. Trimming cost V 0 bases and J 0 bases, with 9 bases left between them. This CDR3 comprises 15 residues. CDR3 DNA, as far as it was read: TGTGCCAGCTCTCTCGAGGGGGCTAGTGCAGAAACGCTGTAT. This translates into CASSLEGASAETLY. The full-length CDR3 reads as CASSLEGASAETLYF.

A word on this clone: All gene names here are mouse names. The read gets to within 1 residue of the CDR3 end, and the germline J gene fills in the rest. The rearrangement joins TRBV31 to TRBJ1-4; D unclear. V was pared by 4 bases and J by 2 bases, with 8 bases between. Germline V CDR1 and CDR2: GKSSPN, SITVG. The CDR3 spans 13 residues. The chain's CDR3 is CAWTPRSNERLFF. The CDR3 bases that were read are TGTGCCTGGACCCCACGCTCCAACGAAAGATTATTT. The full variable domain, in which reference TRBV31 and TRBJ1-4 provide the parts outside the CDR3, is AQTIHQWPVAEIKAVGSPLSLGCTIKGKSSPNLYWYWQATGGTLQQLFYSITVGQVESVVQLNLSASRPKDDQFILSTEKLLLSHSGFYLCAWTPRSNERLFFGHGTKLSVL.

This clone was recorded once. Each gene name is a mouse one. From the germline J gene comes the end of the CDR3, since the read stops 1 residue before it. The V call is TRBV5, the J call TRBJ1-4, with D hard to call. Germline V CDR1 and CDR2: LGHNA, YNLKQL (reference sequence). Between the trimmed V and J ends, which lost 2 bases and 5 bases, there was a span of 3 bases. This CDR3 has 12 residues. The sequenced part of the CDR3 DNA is TGTGCCAGCAGCCAAATGAACGAAAGATTATTT. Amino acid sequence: CASSQMNERLF. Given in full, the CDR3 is CASSQMNERLFF.

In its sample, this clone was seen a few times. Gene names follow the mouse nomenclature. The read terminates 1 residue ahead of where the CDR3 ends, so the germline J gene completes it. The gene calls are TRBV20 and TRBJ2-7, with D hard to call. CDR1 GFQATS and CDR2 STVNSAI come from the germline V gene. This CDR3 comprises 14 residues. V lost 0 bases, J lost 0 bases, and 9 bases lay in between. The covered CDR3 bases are TGTGGTGCTAGGGATGACGCGAGCTCCTATGAACAGTAC. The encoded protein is CGARDDASSYEQY. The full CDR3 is CGARDDASSYEQYF.

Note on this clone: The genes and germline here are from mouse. The CDR3 bases that were read are TGTGCCAGCCGCACAGGGCACCAAGACACCCAGTAC. This codes for CASRTGHQDTQY. The whole CDR3 sequence reads CASRTGHQDTQYF. V usage is TRBV26 and J usage is TRBJ2-5; possible D gene TRBD1, 6 bases. The read falls 1 residue short of the CDR3 end, and the missing part is taken from the germline J gene. This CDR3 spans 13 amino acids. The germline CDR1 and CDR2 sequences are KGHPV and FQNQEV (reference sequence). The V gene lost 8 bases and the J gene lost 1 base, with 10 bases spanning the gap.

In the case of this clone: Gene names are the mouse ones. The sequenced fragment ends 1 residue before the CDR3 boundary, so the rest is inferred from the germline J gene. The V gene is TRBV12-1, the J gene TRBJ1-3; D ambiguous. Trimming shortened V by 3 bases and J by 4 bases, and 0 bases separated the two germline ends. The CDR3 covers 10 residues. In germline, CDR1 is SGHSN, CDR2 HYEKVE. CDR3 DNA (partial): TGTGCCAGCTCTGGAAATACGCTCTAT. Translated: CASSGNTLY. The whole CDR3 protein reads CASSGNTLYF.

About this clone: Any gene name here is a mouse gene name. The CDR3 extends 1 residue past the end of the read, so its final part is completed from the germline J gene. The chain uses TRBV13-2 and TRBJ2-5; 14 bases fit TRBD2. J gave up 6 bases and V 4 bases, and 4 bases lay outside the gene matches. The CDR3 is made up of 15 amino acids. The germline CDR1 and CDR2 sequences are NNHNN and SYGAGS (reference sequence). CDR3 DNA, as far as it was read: TGTGCCAGCGGTACCGGGACTGGGGGGGCGGACACCCAGTAC. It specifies CASGTGTGGADTQY. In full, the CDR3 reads CASGTGTGGADTQYF.

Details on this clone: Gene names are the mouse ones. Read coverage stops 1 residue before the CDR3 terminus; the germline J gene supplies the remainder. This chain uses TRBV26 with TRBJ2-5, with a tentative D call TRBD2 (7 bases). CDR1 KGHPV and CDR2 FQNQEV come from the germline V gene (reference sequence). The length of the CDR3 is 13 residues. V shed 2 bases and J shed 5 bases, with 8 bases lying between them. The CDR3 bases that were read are TGTGCCAGCAGTCTGGGGGGGCGAGACACCCAGTAC. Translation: CASSLGGRDTQY. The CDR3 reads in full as CASSLGGRDTQYF.

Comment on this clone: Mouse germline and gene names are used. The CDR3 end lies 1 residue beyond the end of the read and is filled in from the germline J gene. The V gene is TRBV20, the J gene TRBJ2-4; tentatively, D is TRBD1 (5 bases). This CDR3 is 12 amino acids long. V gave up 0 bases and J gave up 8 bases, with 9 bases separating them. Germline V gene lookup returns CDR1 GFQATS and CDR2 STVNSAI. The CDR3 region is CGARETASTLYF. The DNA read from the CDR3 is TGTGGTGCTAGGGAGACAGCATCCACCTTGTAC.

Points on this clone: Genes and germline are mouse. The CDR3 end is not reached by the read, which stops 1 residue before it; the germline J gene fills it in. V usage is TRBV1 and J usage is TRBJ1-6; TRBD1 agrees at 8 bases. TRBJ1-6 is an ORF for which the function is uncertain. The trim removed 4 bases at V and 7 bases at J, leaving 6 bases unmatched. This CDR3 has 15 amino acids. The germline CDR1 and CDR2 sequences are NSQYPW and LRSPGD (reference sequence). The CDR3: CTCSGSRGLNSPLYF. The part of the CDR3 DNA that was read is TGCACCTGCAGTGGGAGCAGGGGGCTGAATTCGCCCCTCTAC.

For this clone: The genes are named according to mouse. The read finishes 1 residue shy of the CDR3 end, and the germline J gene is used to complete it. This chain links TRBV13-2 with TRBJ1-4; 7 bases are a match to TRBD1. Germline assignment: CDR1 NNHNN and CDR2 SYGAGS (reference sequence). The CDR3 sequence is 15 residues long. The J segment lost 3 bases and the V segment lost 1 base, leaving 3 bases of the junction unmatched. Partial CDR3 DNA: TGTGCCAGCGGTGATAAGGGGACAGCCAACGAAAGATTATTT. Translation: CASGDKGTANERLF. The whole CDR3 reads CASGDKGTANERLFF.

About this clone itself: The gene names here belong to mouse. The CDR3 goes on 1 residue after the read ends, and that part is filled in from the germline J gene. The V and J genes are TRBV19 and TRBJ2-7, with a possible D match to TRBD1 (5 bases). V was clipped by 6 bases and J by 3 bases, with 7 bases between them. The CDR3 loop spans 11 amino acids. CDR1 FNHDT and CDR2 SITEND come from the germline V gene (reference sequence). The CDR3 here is CASKTDYEQYF. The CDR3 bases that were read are TGTGCCAGCAAGACAGACTATGAACAGTAC.

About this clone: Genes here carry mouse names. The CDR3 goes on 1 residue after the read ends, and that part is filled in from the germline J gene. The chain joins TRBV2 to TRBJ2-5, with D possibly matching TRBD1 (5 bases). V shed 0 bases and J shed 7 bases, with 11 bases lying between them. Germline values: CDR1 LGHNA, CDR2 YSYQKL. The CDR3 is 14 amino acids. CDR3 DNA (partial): TGTGCCAGCAGCCAAGATCAGGGTCGGAACACCCAGTAC. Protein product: CASSQDQGRNTQY. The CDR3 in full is CASSQDQGRNTQYF.

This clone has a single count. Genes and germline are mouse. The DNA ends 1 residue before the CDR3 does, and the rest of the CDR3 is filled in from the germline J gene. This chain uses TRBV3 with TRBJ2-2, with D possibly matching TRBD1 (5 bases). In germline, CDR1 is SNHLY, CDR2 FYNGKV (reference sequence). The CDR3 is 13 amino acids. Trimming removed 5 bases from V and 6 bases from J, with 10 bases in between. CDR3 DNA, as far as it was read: TGTGCCAGCAGCACGCAGGGCCCCGGGCAGCTCTAC. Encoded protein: CASSTQGPGQLY. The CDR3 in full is CASSTQGPGQLYF.

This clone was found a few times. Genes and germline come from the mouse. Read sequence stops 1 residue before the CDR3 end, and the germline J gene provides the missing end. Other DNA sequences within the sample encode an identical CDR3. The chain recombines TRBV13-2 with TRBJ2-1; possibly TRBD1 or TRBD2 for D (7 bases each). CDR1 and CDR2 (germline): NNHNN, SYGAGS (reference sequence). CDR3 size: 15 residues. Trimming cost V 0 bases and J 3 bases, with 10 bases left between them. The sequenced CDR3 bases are TGTGCCAGCGGTGATGCAGGGGGGCCCTATGCTGAGCAGTTC. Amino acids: CASGDAGGPYAEQF. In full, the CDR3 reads CASGDAGGPYAEQFF.

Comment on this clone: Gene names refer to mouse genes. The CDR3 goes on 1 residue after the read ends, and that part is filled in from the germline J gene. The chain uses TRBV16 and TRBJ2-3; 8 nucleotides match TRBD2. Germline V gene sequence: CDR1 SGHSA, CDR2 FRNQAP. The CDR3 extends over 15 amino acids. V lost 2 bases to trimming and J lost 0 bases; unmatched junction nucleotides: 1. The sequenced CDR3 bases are TGTGCAAGCAGCTTATCTGGGGGGAGTGCAGAAACGCTGTAT. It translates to CASSLSGGSAETLY. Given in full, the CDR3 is CASSLSGGSAETLYF.

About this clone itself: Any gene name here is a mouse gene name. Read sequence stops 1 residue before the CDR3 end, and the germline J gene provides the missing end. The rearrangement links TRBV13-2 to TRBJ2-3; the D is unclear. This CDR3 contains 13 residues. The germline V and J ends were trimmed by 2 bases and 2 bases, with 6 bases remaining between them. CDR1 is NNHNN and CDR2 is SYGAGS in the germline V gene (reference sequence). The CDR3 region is CASGEVVAETLYF. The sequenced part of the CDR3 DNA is TGTGCCAGCGGTGAGGTGGTTGCAGAAACGCTGTAT.